The 19 T cell receptor beta chains below were found in one sample sequenced in a study of sequential checkpoint blockade in melanoma. Stated treatment: randomized to nivolumab then ipilimumab (arm A) or the reverse (arm B). TCRdb keeps only in-frame clones here, not all; method: immunoSEQ multiplex PCR. The table shows 25,000 to 35,000 clones, with 85% to 90% occurring only once. The sequencing here drew on CD8+ T cells sorted from blood (inferred from file names), taken from a patient given nivolumab and ipilimumab in sequence. The receptor source for this set is a human donor with melanoma.

This chain connects TRBV7-9 to TRBJ2-5; D ambiguous. The J call may not be correct, given that the DNA end is closer to TRBJ2-7. There are 14 residues in the CDR3. The V gene's germline CDR1 is SEHNR and CDR2 FQNEAQ (reference sequence). The CDR3 bases are TGTGCCAGCAGCTTTTTAGGAGCCCTCAACGAGCAGTACTTC. Amino acid sequence: CASSFLGALNEQYF.

V and J are TRBV5-4 and TRBJ2-3, with a tentative D call TRBD2 (6 bases). V was clipped by 2 bases and J by 9 bases, with 16 bases between them. The CDR3 spans 14 residues. CDR1 SGHNT and CDR2 YYREEE come from the germline V gene (reference sequence). DNA for the CDR3: TGTGCCAGCAGCTTTCCGGGACTCCGCGAGACGCAGTATTTT. Encoded protein: CASSFPGLRETQYF.

The chain links TRBV19 to TRBJ2-1; no clear D gene. The CDR3 covers 15 residues. Trimming cost V 8 bases and J 0 bases, with 14 bases left between them. CDR1 LNHDA and CDR2 SQIVND come from the germline V gene (reference sequence). This chain's CDR3 is CASGRTRISYNEQFF. CDR3 bases: TGTGCCAGTGGTCGAACGAGAATCTCCTACAATGAGCAGTTCTTC. The variable domain in full, with the rest retrieved from reference TRBV19 and TRBJ2-1, is DGGITQSPKYLFRKEGQNVTLSCEQNLNHDAMYWYRQDPGQGLRLIYYSQIVNDFQKGDIAEGYSVSREKKESFPLTVTSAQKNPTAFYLCASGRTRISYNEQFFGPGTRLTVL.

This chain joins TRBV2 and TRBJ2-7; 7 nucleotides match TRBD1. This CDR3 spans 14 amino acids. The J segment lost 0 bases and the V segment lost 9 bases, leaving 8 bases of the junction unmatched. Germline lookup yields CDR1 SNHLY and CDR2 FYNNEI. CDR3 sequence (DNA): TGTGCCAGACAGCATTGGGACAGCTCCTACGAGCAGTACGTC. Its translation: CARQHWDSSYEQYV.

Written as DNA, the CDR3 is TGTGCCAGTAGTATTTCCGCGGGGGAGGGTCGGGGTGAGCAGTTCTTC. Translation gives CASSISAGEGRGEQFF. V and J are TRBV19 and TRBJ2-1, with 7 bases aligning to TRBD2. Germline CDR1 and CDR2: LNHDA and SQIVND (reference sequence). V was pared by 3 bases and J by 9 bases, with 14 bases of the junction left unmatched. The CDR3 has 16 residues.

The chain carries TRBV7-3 and TRBJ2-2; possible D gene TRBD2, 6 bases. Trimming stripped 0 bases from V and 5 bases from J, with 13 bases between. This CDR3 has 16 amino acids. Germline V gene lookup returns CDR1 SGHTA and CDR2 FQGTGA. CDR3 sequence (DNA): TGTGCCAGCAGCTTAACAAGGAGGGGACGGACCGGGGAGCTGTTTTTT. It encodes CASSLTRRGRTGELFF. Supplemented by reference TRBV7-3 and TRBJ2-2, the full variable domain reads GAGVSQTPSNKVTEKGKYVELRCDPISGHTALYWYRQSLGQGPEFLIYFQGTGAADDSGLPNDRFFAVRPEGSVSTLKIQRTERGDSAVYLCASSLTRRGRTGELFFGEGSRLTVL.

This sequence joins TRBV9 and TRBJ2-7, with D perhaps TRBD1 (6 bases). The CDR3 runs to 12 residues. V was trimmed by 4 bases and J by 5 bases, leaving 10 bases between them. Germline V gene sequence: CDR1 SGDLS, CDR2 YYNGEE. CDR3 sequence (DNA): TGTGCCAGCAGCCCCAACAGGGACGAGCAGTACGTC. This codes for CASSPNRDEQYV.

This sequence joins TRBV28 and TRBJ1-1; no firm D call. CDR1 is MDHEN and CDR2 is SYDVKM in the germline V gene. V was shortened by 1 base and J by 10 bases, with 19 bases between the two germline ends. The CDR3 covers 15 residues. In DNA form, the CDR3 reads TGTGCCAGCAGTTTATTACCCATCGCGGGAGGAGGAGCTTTCTTT. As protein: CASSLLPIAGGGAFF.

The CDR3 DNA follows: TGTGCCAGCAGATATACTCAGAACACCGGGGAGCTGTTTTTT. It specifies CASRYTQNTGELFF. The rearrangement joins TRBV27 to TRBJ2-2; no firm D call. Germline V gene lookup returns CDR1 MNHEY and CDR2 SMNVEV (reference sequence). V was cut by 6 bases and J by 1 base, with 9 bases left in between. This CDR3 comprises 14 residues.

To note about this clone: Other DNA sequences in this sample translate to the same CDR3. J is TRBJ1-2 and V is TRBV28; no reliable D call. The CDR3 runs to 14 residues. Trimming removed 3 bases from V and 2 bases from J, with 10 bases in between. Germline V gene data show CDR1 as MDHEN and CDR2 as SYDVKM. The CDR3 spells CASSFRDSNYGYTF. The CDR3 nucleotides are TGTGCCAGCAGTTTTCGGGATTCCAACTATGGCTACACCTTC.

The rearrangement uses TRBV29-1 and TRBJ1-2, with TRBD1 matching 7 bases. This CDR3 contains 12 residues. V dropped 5 bases and J dropped 4; count of bases not matched to a gene: 4. In germline, CDR1 is SQVTM, CDR2 ANQGSEA. The CDR3 reads CSVIGTAYGYTF. The CDR3 nucleotides read TGCAGCGTTATCGGGACAGCCTATGGCTACACCTTC.

The rearrangement joins TRBV4-3 to TRBJ2-7, with a weak D call TRBD2 (6 bases). V was shortened by 1 base and J by 6 bases, with 10 bases between the two germline ends. The CDR3 is made up of 13 amino acids. Germline CDR1 is LGHNA and CDR2 is YSLEER. CDR3 coding DNA: TGCGCCAGCAGCCAAGTCGGAGGGAGCGAGCAGTACTTC. Its protein product is CASSQVGGSEQYF.

The chain links TRBV27 to TRBJ2-3; D may be TRBD1 (6 bases). CDR3 size: 15 residues. The germline V gene encodes CDR1 MNHEY and CDR2 SMNVEV (reference sequence). V lost 6 bases to trimming and J lost 4 bases, with 17 bases between them. CDR3 DNA sequence: TGTGCCAGCAGAATCAGGGGCTGGCGCCCAGATACGCAGTATTTT. Protein: CASRIRGWRPDTQYF.

The V and J genes are TRBV6-1 and TRBJ2-4; D may be TRBD1 (5 bases). This CDR3 comprises 12 residues. CDR1 MNHNS and CDR2 SASEGT come from the germline V gene. V lost 8 bases and J 10 bases, leaving 15 bases between the germline ends. CDR3 loop: CASYRTLGIQYF. The CDR3 coding sequence is TGTGCCAGCTACAGGACCCTTGGGATTCAGTACTTC.

The genes are TRBV7-2 and TRBJ1-5; 7 bases are a match to TRBD1. There are 15 residues in the CDR3. Unmatched junction bases numbered 7, after V lost 6 bases and J lost 2 bases. Germline V lookup: CDR1 SGHTA, CDR2 FQGNSA. The CDR3 region has the DNA TGTGCCAGCAGTCAACAGGGGTGGGGCAATCAGCCCCAGCATTTT. Translation: CASSQQGWGNQPQHF.

This clone was observed once. V gene TRBV5-1 combines with J gene TRBJ2-1; 11 bases are a match to TRBD1. J was trimmed by 8 bases and V by 7 bases; bases with no gene match: 11. Germline V gene data show CDR1 as SGHRS and CDR2 as YFSETQ. CDR3 length: 15 residues. The CDR3 loop reads CASHIGTGGDHEQFF. The CDR3 bases are TGCGCCAGCCACATTGGGACAGGGGGTGACCATGAGCAGTTCTTC.

The rearrangement joins TRBV9 to TRBJ1-2; a possible D gene is TRBD1 (5 bases). This CDR3 is 11 amino acids long. V was clipped by 1 base and J by 11 bases, with 9 bases between them. From germline, CDR1 is SGDLS and CDR2 YYNGEE. The CDR3 nucleotides read TGTGCCAGCAGCGTATCGGGGGAATACACCTTC. This codes for CASSVSGEYTF.

The chain links TRBV30 to TRBJ2-3; D remains unclear. Germline V CDR1 and CDR2: GTSNPN, SVGIG (reference sequence). Trimming pared 2 bases from V and 1 base from J, leaving 7 bases between. The CDR3 extends over 13 amino acids. The CDR3 loop reads CAWSLSGTDTQYF. In nucleotides, the CDR3 is TGTGCCTGGAGTCTCTCGGGCACAGATACGCAGTATTTT.

This clone has just a few counts. V gene TRBV6-4 combines with J gene TRBJ1-2, with TRBD1 matching 8 bases. CDR1 and CDR2 from the germline V gene are MRHNA and SNTAGT. V shed 5 bases, J shed 3 bases, and the junction held 11 bases outside the gene matches. The CDR3 is 16 amino acids. The CDR3 loop is CASSYVTGTGHYGYTF. CDR3 in DNA: TGTGCCAGCAGTTACGTTACCGGGACAGGCCACTATGGCTACACCTTC.